This entry is about one TCR beta chain. What it binds is unknown. This sample was included in a study of T cell responses to AZD1222 COVID-19 vaccine. Study-wide findings and caveats: In a largely white British group with more females than males, clonal diversity was possibly underestimated. Nearly half of unique spike-specific TCRs reportedly avoided B.1.351 and B.1.1.7 mutated regions.

This CDR3 region has 14 residues. V was cut by 1 base and J by 3 bases, with 10 bases left in between. CDR1 and CDR2 from the germline V gene are MNHEY and SMNVEV (reference sequence). Samples with a second dose at about 4 or about 12 weeks were pooled together. Libraries were prepared by immunoSEQ multiplex PCR; TCRdb keeps only in-frame clonotypes and omits some of them. Among some 200,000 clones listed, approximately 94% were seen once. The source material was peripheral blood, sampled 28 days after the second AZD1222 dose. The V gene is TRBV27, the J gene TRBJ2-7; tentatively, D is TRBD2 (5 bases). The sequence was collected from an adult who received the AZD1222 COVID-19 vaccine. CDR3 sequence reads: CASSLFSGSYEQYF. The CDR3 DNA is TGTGCCAGCAGTTTATTCTCGGGGAGCTACGAGCAGTACTTC.